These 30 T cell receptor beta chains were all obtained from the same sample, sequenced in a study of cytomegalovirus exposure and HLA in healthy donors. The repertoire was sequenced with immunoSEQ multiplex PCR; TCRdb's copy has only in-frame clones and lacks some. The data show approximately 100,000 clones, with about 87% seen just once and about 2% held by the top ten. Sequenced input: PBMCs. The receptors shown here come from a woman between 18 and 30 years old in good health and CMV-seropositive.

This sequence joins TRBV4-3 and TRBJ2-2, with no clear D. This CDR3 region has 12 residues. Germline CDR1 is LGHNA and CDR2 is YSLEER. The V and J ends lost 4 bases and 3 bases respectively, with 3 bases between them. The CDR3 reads CASSRDTGELFF. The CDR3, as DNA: TGCGCCAGCAGCCGAGACACCGGGGAGCTGTTTTTT.

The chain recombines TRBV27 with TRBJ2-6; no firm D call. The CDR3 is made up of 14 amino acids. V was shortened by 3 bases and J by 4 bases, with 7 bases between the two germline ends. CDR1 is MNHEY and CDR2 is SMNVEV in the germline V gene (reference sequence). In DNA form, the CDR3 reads TGTGCCAGCAGTTTGTTCTCCGGGGCCAACGTCCTGACTTTC. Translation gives CASSLFSGANVLTF.

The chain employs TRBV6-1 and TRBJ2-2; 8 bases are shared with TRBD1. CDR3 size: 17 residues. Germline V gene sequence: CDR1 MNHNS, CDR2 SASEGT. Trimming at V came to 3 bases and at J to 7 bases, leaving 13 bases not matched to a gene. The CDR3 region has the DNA TGTGCCAGCAGTGATAGGGGGACAGGCGCCACGAGCGGGGAGCTGTTTTTT. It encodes CASSDRGTGATSGELFF.

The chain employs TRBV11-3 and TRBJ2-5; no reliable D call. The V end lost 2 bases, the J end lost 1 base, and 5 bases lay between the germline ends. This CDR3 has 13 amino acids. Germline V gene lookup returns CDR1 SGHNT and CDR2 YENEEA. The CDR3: CASSLHTQETQYF. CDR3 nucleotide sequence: TGTGCCAGCAGCTTACACACCCAAGAGACCCAGTACTTC.

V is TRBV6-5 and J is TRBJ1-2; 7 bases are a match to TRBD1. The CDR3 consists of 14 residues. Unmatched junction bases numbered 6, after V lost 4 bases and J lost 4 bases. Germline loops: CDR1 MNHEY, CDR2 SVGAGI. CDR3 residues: CASSSDRVTYGYTF. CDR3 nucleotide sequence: TGTGCCAGCAGTTCCGACAGGGTGACCTATGGCTACACCTTC.

CDR3: CASSGVGQGGPFYGYTF. The CDR3 coding sequence is TGTGCCAGCAGTGGCGTGGGACAGGGAGGGCCATTCTATGGCTACACCTTC. The V call is TRBV6-1, the J call TRBJ1-2; 9 bases match TRBD1. The CDR3 loop spans 17 amino acids. Germline assignment: CDR1 MNHNS and CDR2 SASEGT. J lost 4 bases, V lost 4 bases, and 13 bases had no gene match.

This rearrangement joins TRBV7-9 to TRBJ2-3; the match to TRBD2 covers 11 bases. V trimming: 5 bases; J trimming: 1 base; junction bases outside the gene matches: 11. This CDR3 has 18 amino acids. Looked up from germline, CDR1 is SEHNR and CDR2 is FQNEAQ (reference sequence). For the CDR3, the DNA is TGTGCCAGCAGCGGCAGAGCTACTAGCGGGGGTCGCACAGATACGCAGTATTTT. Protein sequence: CASSGRATSGGRTDTQYF.

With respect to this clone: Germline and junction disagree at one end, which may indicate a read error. The CDR3 DNA sequence: TGTGCCAGCATCTTACGGGGGGCTCTTTTTTCACCCCTCCACTTT. It codes for CASILRGALFSPLHF. The chain links TRBV11-3 to TRBJ1-6; perhaps TRBD1 as D (6 bases). Germline CDR1 and CDR2: SGHNT and YENEEA. This CDR3 contains 15 residues.

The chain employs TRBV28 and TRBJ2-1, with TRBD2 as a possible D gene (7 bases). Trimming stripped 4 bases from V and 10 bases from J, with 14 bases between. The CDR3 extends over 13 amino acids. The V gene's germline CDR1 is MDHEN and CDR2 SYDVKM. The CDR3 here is CASSSTGRGEQFF. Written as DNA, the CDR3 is TGTGCCAGCAGTTCCACAGGGCGGGGGGAGCAGTTCTTC.

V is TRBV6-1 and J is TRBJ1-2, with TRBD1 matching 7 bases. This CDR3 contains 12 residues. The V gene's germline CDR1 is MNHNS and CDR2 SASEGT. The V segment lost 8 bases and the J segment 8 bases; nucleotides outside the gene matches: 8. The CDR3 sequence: CASDREERGYTF. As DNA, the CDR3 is TGTGCCAGCGACAGGGAGGAGAGGGGCTACACCTTC.

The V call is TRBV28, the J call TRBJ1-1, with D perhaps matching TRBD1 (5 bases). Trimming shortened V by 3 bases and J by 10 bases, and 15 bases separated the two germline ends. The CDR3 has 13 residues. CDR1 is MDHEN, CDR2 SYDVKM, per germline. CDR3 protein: CASSFPSTERAFF. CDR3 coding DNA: TGTGCCAGCAGTTTTCCTTCGACAGAAAGAGCTTTCTTT.

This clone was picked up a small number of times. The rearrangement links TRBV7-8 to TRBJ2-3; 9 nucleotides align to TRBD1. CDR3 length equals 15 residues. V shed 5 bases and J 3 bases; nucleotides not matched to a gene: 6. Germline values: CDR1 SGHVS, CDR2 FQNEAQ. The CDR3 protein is CASSVNRGPTDTQYF. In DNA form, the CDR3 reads TGTGCCAGCAGCGTAAACAGGGGGCCAACAGATACGCAGTATTTT.

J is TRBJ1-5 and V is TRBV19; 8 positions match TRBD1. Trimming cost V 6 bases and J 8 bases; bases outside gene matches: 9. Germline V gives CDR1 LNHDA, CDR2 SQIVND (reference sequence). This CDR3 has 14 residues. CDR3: CASRKTGEVEPQHF. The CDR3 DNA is TGTGCCAGTAGGAAGACAGGGGAGGTGGAGCCCCAGCATTTT.

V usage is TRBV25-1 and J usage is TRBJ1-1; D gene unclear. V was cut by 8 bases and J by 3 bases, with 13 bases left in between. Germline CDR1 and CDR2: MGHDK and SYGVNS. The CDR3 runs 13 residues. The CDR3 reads CASHHGEDTEAFF. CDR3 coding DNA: TGTGCCAGCCACCACGGTGAGGACACTGAAGCTTTCTTT.

The CDR3 coding sequence is TGTGCCAGCAGCCCGGGACTGCCGAGCTCCTACGAGCAGTACGTC. Protein sequence: CASSPGLPSSYEQYV. The gene calls are TRBV5-4 and TRBJ2-7; D may be TRBD2 (6 bases). Trimming removed 4 bases at V and 0 bases at J, with 14 bases between. Germline CDR1 reads SGHNT; CDR2 reads YYREEE (reference sequence). The CDR3 is 15 amino acids.

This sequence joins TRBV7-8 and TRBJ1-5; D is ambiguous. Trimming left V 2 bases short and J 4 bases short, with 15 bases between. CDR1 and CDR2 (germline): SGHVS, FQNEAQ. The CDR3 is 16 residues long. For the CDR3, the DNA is TGTGCCAGCAGCTTAAACGAGGGTTTAGAGAATCAGCCCCAGCATTTT. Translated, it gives CASSLNEGLENQPQHF. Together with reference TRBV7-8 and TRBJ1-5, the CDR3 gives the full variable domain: GAGVSQSPRYKVAKRGQDVALRCDPISGHVSLFWYQQALGQGPEFLTYFQNEAQLDKSGLPSDRFFAERPEGSVSTLKIQRTQQEDSAVYLCASSLNEGLENQPQHFGDGTRLSIL.

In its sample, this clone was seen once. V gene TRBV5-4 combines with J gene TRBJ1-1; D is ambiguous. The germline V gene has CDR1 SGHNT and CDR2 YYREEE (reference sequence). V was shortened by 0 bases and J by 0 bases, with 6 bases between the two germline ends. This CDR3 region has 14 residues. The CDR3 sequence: CASSLEQMNTEAFF. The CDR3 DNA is TGTGCCAGCAGCTTGGAACAGATGAACACTGAAGCTTTCTTT.

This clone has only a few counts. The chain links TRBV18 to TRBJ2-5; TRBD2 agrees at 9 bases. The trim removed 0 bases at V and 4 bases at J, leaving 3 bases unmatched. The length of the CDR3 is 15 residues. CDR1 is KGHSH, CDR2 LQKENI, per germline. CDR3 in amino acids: CASSPPMTSGETQYF. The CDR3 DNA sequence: TGTGCCAGCTCACCACCTATGACTAGCGGAGAGACCCAGTACTTC.

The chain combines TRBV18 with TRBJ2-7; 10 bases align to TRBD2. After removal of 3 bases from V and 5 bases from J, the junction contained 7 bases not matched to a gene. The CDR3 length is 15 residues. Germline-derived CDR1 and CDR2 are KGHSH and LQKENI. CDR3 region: CASSPGSGGAHEQYV. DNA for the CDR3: TGTGCCAGCTCACCGGGAAGCGGGGGGGCGCACGAGCAGTACGTC.

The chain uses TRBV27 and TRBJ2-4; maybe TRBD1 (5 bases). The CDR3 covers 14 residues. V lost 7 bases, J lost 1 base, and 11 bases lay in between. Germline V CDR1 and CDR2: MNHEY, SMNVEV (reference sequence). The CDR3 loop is CASKGLGAKNIQYF. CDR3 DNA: TGTGCCAGCAAGGGGCTGGGGGCCAAAAACATTCAGTACTTC.

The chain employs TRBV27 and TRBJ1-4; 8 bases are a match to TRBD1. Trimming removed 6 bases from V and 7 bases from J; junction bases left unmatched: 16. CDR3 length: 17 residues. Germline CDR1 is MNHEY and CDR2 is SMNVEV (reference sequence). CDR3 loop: CASRPNRRGREGEKLFF. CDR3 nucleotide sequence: TGTGCCAGCAGACCGAATCGCAGGGGGCGAGAAGGTGAAAAACTGTTTTTT.

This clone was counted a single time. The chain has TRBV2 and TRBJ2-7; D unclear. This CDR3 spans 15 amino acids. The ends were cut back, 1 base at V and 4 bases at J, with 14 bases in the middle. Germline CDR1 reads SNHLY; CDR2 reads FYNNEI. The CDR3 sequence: CASSEEPGGFYEQYF. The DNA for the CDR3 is TGTGCCAGCAGTGAAGAGCCGGGTGGTTTTTACGAGCAGTACTTC.

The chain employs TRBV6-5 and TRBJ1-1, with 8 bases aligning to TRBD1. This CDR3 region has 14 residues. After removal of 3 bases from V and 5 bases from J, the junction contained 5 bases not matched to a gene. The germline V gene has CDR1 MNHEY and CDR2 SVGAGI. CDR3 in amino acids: CASSYRRGRTEAFF. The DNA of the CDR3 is TGTGCCAGCAGTTATCGCAGGGGGCGAACTGAAGCTTTCTTT.

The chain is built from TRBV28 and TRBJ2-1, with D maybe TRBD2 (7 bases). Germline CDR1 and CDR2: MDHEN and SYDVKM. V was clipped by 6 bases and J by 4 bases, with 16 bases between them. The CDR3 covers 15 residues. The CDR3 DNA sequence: TGTGCCAGCAGCCTTCAGGGGAGGGAGTACAATGAGCAGTTCTTC. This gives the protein CASSLQGREYNEQFF.

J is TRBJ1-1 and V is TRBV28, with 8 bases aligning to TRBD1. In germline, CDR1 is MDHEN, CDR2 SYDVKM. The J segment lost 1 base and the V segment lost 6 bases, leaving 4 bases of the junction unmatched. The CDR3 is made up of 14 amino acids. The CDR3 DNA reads TGTGCCAGCAGGCAGGACAGGGAGAACACTGAAGCTTTCTTT. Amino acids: CASRQDRENTEAFF.

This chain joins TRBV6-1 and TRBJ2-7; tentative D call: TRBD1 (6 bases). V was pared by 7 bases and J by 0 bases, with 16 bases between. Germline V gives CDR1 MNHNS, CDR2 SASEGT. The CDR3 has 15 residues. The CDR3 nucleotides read TGTGCCAGCATCAGGGGACATCCCTTCTCCTACGAGCAGTACTTC. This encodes CASIRGHPFSYEQYF.

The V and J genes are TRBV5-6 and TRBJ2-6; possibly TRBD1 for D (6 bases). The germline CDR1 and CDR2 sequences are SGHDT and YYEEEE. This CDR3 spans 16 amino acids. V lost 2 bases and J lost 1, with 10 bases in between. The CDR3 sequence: CASSLYRDSGANVLTF. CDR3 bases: TGTGCCAGCAGCTTATACAGGGATTCTGGGGCCAACGTCCTGACTTTC.

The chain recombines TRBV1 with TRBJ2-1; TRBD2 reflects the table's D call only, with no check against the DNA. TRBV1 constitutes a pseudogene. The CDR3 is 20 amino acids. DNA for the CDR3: TGCACCAGCAGCCAAGATAGCTGCATAGGGGCGGGGGGCTGCGACAATGAGCAGTTCTTC. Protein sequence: CTSSQDSCIGAGGCDNEQFF.

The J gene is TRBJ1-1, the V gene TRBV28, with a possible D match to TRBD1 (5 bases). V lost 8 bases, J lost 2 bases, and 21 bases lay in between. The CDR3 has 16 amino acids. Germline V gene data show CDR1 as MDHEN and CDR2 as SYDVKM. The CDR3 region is CASGLPGRGKNTEAFF. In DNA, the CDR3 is TGTGCCAGCGGACTCCCAGGGCGGGGGAAAAACACTGAAGCTTTCTTT.

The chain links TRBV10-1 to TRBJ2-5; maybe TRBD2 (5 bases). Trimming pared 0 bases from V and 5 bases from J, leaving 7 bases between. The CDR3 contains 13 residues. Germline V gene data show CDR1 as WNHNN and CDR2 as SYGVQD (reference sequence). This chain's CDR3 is CASSESPGETQYF. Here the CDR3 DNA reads TGCGCCAGCAGTGAGTCTCCGGGGGAGACCCAGTACTTC.